Shown below are 20 T cell receptor beta chains from a single sample sequenced in a study of read filtering for tumor transcriptome and immune sequencing. The library was built from about 400 ng RNA with molecular barcoded adaptors for alpha/delta and beta/gamma chains. A single record per CDR3 protein comes from TCRdb applying MiXCR to the reads. The data hold about 62,000 distinct CDR3 sequences, with roughly a fifth observed a single time. The sample taken for sequencing was a population of CD138-negative cells sorted from bone marrow. These receptors all stem from a donor at least 40 years old with multiple myeloma.

Concerning this clonotype itself: It differs at one base from a far larger clone, so likely a read error. V is TRBV12-3 or TRBV12-4 and J is TRBJ2-1, with a weak D call TRBD1 (7 bases). Between the trimmed V and J ends, which lost 10 bases and 5 bases, there was a span of 21 bases. CDR3 length: 15 amino acids. CDR3 loop: CATALAGGSHNEQFF. The CDR3 bases are TGTGCCACCGCGTTGGCAGGGGGGTCCCACAATGAGCAGTTCTTC.

There are many counts of this clonotype. The J gene is TRBJ1-1, the V gene TRBV5-4; no definite D call. The CDR3 covers 13 residues. Germline CDR1 reads SGHNT; CDR2 reads YYREEE (reference sequence). The V gene lost 3 bases and the J gene lost 7 bases, with 13 bases spanning the gap. In DNA form, the CDR3 reads TGTGCCAGCAGCTGGGGATCGACCGGTGAAGCTTTCTTT. Translating it yields CASSWGSTGEAFF.

The chain combines TRBV7-8 with TRBJ1-4; D is unresolved. Trimming left V 8 bases short and J 5 bases short, with 18 bases between. Germline V gene lookup returns CDR1 SGHVS and CDR2 FQNEAQ. This CDR3 spans 15 amino acids. The CDR3, as DNA: TGTGCCAGCTCACTAGTGGGCCAGCGAAATGAAAAACTGTTTTTT. It is translated as CASSLVGQRNEKLFF.

This clonotype has a count of ten or more. The chain is built from TRBV3-1 and TRBJ1-1, with TRBD1 matching over 10 bases. The ends lost 6 bases at V and 5 bases at J; junction bases unmatched: 0. Germline CDR1 is LGHDT and CDR2 is YNNKEL (reference sequence). CDR3 length equals 12 residues. CDR3 in amino acids: CASRDRGTEAFF. DNA for the CDR3: TGTGCCAGCAGGGACAGGGGGACTGAAGCTTTCTTT.

This clonotype has ten or more counts. The V and J genes are TRBV7-2 and TRBJ1-5; 9 bases agree with TRBD1. The V gene's germline CDR1 is SGHTA and CDR2 FQGNSA. The V gene end was trimmed by 5 bases and the J gene end by 6 bases; junction bases not matched to a gene: 5. The length of the CDR3 is 14 residues. The CDR3 protein is CASSPGTGFQPQHF. As DNA, the CDR3 is TGTGCCAGCAGCCCCGGGACAGGGTTTCAGCCCCAGCATTTT.

V usage is TRBV6-5 and J usage is TRBJ2-7; tentatively, D is TRBD1 or TRBD2 (5 bases each). The CDR3 extends over 12 amino acids. CDR1 and CDR2 from the germline V gene are MNHEY and SVGAGI. The germline V and J ends were trimmed by 7 bases and 4 bases, with 11 bases remaining between them. CDR3 loop: CASMGREYEQYF. As DNA, the CDR3 is TGTGCCAGCATGGGCAGGGAGTACGAGCAGTACTTC.

Comments on this clonotype: This could be a read error, since a much larger clone is one nucleotide away. V is TRBV5-1 and J is TRBJ2-7; D is tentatively TRBD1 or TRBD2 (5 bases each). Trimming pared 0 bases from V and 1 base from J, leaving 14 bases between. There are 16 residues in the CDR3. Looked up from germline, CDR1 is SGHRS and CDR2 is YFSETQ. CDR3 bases: TGCGCCAGCAGCTTGGATCCTGGGGGTACTTCCTACGAGCAGTACTTC. Its protein product is CASSLDPGGTSYEQYF.

Many counts were recorded for this clonotype. V gene TRBV11-3 combines with J gene TRBJ2-3, with 10 bases that match TRBD2. CDR3 length equals 18 residues. V shed 5 bases and J 3 bases; nucleotides not matched to a gene: 14. Per germline, CDR1 SGHNT and CDR2 YENEEA. The DNA of the CDR3 is TGTGCCAGCAGCCCGAATCCCCTAGCGGGGGAGGGGACAGATACGCAGTATTTT. This translates into CASSPNPLAGEGTDTQYF. Full variable domain (missing parts from reference TRBV11-3 and TRBJ2-3): EAGVVQSPRYKIIEKKQPVAFWCNPISGHNTLYWYLQNLGQGPELLIRYENEEAVDDSQLPKDRFSAERLKGVDSTLKIQPAELGDSAVYLCASSPNPLAGEGTDTQYFGPGTRLTVL.

At least ten counts were recorded for this clonotype. The chain couples TRBV20-1 to TRBJ1-1; 8 positions agree with TRBD1. Germline V lookup: CDR1 DFQATT, CDR2 SNEGSKA (reference sequence). The CDR3 sequence is 13 residues long. After removal of 6 bases from V and 1 base from J, the junction contained 4 bases not matched to a gene. CDR3: CSAPGGSNTEAFF. The DNA for the CDR3 is TGCAGTGCCCCAGGGGGCTCGAACACTGAAGCTTTCTTT.

The chain combines TRBV7-8 with TRBJ2-2, with D maybe TRBD2 (5 bases). The V end was cut by 8 bases, the J end by 3 bases, with 16 bases between. The CDR3 contains 15 residues. In germline, CDR1 is SGHVS, CDR2 FQNEAQ. The CDR3 region is CASGNLDSHTGELFF. The CDR3 DNA follows: TGTGCCAGCGGAAACTTGGACTCACACACCGGGGAGCTGTTTTTT.

There are many counts of this clonotype. The rearrangement joins TRBV5-1 to TRBJ2-2, with 9 positions matching TRBD2. V dropped 2 bases and J dropped 4; count of bases not matched to a gene: 6. The CDR3 totals 16 residues. Germline-derived CDR1 and CDR2 are SGHRS and YFSETQ. CDR3 nucleotide sequence: TGCGCCAGCAGCTTACTTAGCGGGAGAGGCACCGGGGAGCTGTTTTTT. It is translated as CASSLLSGRGTGELFF.

This clonotype was observed at least ten times. This chain links TRBV6-1 with TRBJ2-1; D might be TRBD2 (7 bases). The CDR3 has 17 amino acids. Trimming took 2 bases from V and 2 from J, leaving 16 bases between them. In germline, CDR1 is MNHNS, CDR2 SASEGT. CDR3 nucleotide sequence: TGTGCCAGCAGTGAAACGAGGGGGGGATCTGCCTACAATGAGCAGTTCTTC. Residues: CASSETRGGSAYNEQFF.

For this clonotype: A single base separates this from a much larger clone, so it may be a read error. This chain links TRBV18 with TRBJ2-5; D gene unclear. V lost 4 bases, J lost 5 bases, and 11 bases lay in between. The V gene's germline CDR1 is KGHSH and CDR2 LQKENI. CDR3 size: 13 residues. CDR3 sequence (DNA): TGTGCCAGCTCACTACCGGTACTCGAGACCCAGTACTTC. Its protein product is CASSLPVLETQYF.

In this sample, this clonotype turned up many times. The chain carries TRBV5-4 and TRBJ2-1; no clear D gene. Trimming took 4 bases from V and 7 from J, leaving 9 bases between them. Germline values: CDR1 SGHNT, CDR2 YYREEE (reference sequence). CDR3 length equals 12 residues. The CDR3 loop is CASSPTANEQFF. The CDR3 DNA reads as TGTGCCAGCAGCCCTACAGCGAATGAGCAGTTCTTC. Full variable domain (outside the CDR3, taken from reference TRBV5-4 and TRBJ2-1): ETGVTQSPTHLIKTRGQQVTLRCSSQSGHNTVSWYQQALGQGPQFIFQYYREEENGRGNFPPRFSGLQFPNYSSELNVNALELDDSALYLCASSPTANEQFFGPGTRLTVL.

This clonotype was detected many times. The V gene is TRBV4-2, the J gene TRBJ2-7; 8 nucleotides agree with TRBD2. V gave up 1 base and J gave up 6 bases; unmatched junction bases: 11. The CDR3 is 16 residues long. CDR1 is LGHNA, CDR2 YNFKEQ, per germline. CDR3 DNA: TGTGCCAGCAGCCAAGTCCGGGGGGGCGAGTTGGGCGAGCAGTACTTC. Translated, it gives CASSQVRGGELGEQYF.

The chain combines TRBV3-1 with TRBJ1-5; D is undetermined. V lost 6 bases, J lost 0 bases, and 12 bases lay in between. The CDR3 covers 15 residues. CDR1 and CDR2 (germline): LGHDT, YNNKEL (reference sequence). CDR3 sequence: CASSFGVDSNQPQHF. The CDR3 DNA reads TGTGCCAGCAGTTTCGGGGTAGATAGCAATCAGCCCCAGCATTTT.

This clonotype has ten or more counts. V is TRBV29-1 and J is TRBJ1-4; D not certain. V lost 3 bases and J 2 bases, leaving 13 bases between the germline ends. Germline CDR1 is SQVTM and CDR2 is ANQGSEA. The CDR3 runs to 15 residues. The CDR3 spells CSVEAGSWTNEKLFF. DNA of the CDR3: TGCAGCGTTGAGGCCGGAAGTTGGACTAATGAAAAACTGTTTTTT.

By frequency in the sample, this clonotype is medium-sized. The V call is TRBV3-1, the J call TRBJ2-1, with a possible D match to TRBD2 (5 bases). V dropped 1 base and J dropped 4 bases, with 14 bases sitting between them. CDR3 size: 16 residues. Germline CDR1 LGHDT, CDR2 YNNKEL (reference sequence). In DNA, the CDR3 is TGTGCCAGCAGCCAAGGAGTGAGGACTGCATACAATGAGCAGTTCTTC. Encoded protein: CASSQGVRTAYNEQFF.

This clonotype was counted ten times or more. Here the CDR3 reads CATSGTPRGGPWDEQFF. The CDR3 DNA reads as TGTGCCACCAGCGGGACTCCCAGAGGGGGCCCTTGGGATGAGCAGTTCTTC. V usage is TRBV15 and J usage is TRBJ2-1; D may be TRBD1 (7 bases). Germline V CDR1 and CDR2: LNHNV, YYDKDF (reference sequence). Trimming removed 5 bases at V and 8 bases at J, with 25 bases between. This CDR3 has 17 residues.

This clonotype was recorded at least ten times. J is TRBJ2-1 and V is TRBV27; weak D call: TRBD2 (5 bases). Germline loops: CDR1 MNHEY, CDR2 SMNVEV (reference sequence). With 5 bases removed from V and 1 base from J, the gap between germline ends came to 9 bases. CDR3 length: 14 residues. The CDR3 loop reads CASSQGLSYNEQFF. The DNA for the CDR3 is TGTGCCAGCAGTCAAGGACTTTCCTACAATGAGCAGTTCTTC.